This T cell receptor beta chain was identified in a study of CXCR3-negative and CXCR3-positive naive CD8 T cells. Study-wide results and caveats: CXCR3-negative naive cells had less hydrophobic TRB CDR3s than did CXCR3-positive naive cells.

A note on this clonotype: What it binds is unknown.

Libraries were UMI-labeled 5' RACE TRB cDNA. From the 5' RACE reads, TCRdb lists one entry per CDR3 protein and no DNA. The sample has roughly 100,000 distinct CDR3 sequences; the top ten hold 0.38%. In triplicate, each CD8+ T cell subset was sorted at under 350,000 cells per replicate. CD45RO-CCR7+CD27+CD95- defined naive CD8+ T cells. CDR1 is SGHNT, CDR2 YENEEA, per germline. The CDR3 consists of 19 residues. This sequence was found in a human donor in good health. Some clones in this sample may be carry-over from other donors' samples. Material: naive CXCR3+ CD8+ T cells from blood. The subset: CD45RO-CCR7+CD27+CD95- naive CD8+ T cells expressing CXCR3 (TNR3+). This rearrangement joins TRBV11-3 to TRBJ2-6; no DNA is available, so the TRBD1 call from TCRdb remains unchecked. The CDR3 protein is CASRDPGGSGTSGANVLTF.